This TCR beta chain was captured in a study of T cell changes during pregnancy in multiple sclerosis. V was clipped by 5 bases and J by 0 bases, with 11 bases between them. The CDR3 is made up of 15 amino acids. CDR1 LNHDA and CDR2 SQIVND come from the germline V gene (reference sequence). Some clones are missing from TCRdb's copy, which holds only in-frame ones; the method was immunoSEQ multiplex PCR. The table records 90,000 to 95,000 clones, more than 85% of them present only once. This chain connects TRBV19 to TRBJ1-3; TRBD1 is a possible D gene (5 bases). The origin of this receptor is a female donor with multiple sclerosis, enrolled in a pregnancy study. The starting material was peripheral blood, obtained before pregnancy. CDR3 nucleotide sequence: TGTGCCAGTAGTGTCAGGGCTAGCTCTGGAAACACCATATATTTT. It translates to CASSVRASSGNTIYF.